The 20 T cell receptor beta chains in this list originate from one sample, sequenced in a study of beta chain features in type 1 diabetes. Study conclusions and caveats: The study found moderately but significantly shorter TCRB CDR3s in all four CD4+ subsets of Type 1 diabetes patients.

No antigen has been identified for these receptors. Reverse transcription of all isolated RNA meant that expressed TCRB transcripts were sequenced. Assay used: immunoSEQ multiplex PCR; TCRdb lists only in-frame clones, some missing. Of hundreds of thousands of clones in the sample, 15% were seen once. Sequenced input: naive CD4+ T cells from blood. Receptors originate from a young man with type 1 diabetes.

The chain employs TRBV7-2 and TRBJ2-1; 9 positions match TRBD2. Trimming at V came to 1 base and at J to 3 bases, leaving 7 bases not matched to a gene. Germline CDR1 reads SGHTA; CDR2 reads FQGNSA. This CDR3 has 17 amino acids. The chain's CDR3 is CASSLEASGTFYNEQFF. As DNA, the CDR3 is TGTGCCAGCAGCTTAGAAGCTAGCGGGACCTTCTACAATGAGCAGTTCTTC.

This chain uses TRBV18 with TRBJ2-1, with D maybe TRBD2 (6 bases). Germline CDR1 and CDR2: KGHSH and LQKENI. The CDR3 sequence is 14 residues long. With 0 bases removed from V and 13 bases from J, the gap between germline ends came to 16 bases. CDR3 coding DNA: TGTGCCAGCTCACCACCGAGTTCGCCGGGACTTCAGTTCTTC. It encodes CASSPPSSPGLQFF.

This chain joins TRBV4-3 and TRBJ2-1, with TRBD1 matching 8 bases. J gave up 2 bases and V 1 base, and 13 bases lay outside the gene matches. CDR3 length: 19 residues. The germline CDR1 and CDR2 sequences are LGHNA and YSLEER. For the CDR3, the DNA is TGCGCCAGCAGCCAAGGGTCTGGATACCGGGACAGGACCTACAATGAGCAGTTCTTC. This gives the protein CASSQGSGYRDRTYNEQFF.

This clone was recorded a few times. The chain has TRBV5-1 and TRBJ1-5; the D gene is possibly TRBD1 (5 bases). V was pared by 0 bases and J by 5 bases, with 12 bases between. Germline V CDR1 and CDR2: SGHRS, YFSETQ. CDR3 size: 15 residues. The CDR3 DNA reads TGCGCCAGCAGCTTGGATGGGGCGAGCCATCAGCCCCAGCATTTT. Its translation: CASSLDGASHQPQHF.

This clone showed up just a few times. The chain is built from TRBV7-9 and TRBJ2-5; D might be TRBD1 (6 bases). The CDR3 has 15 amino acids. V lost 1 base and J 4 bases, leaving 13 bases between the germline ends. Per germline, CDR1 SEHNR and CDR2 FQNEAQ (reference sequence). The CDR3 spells CASSLDPRRGETQYF. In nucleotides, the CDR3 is TGTGCCAGCAGCTTAGACCCACGCAGGGGAGAGACCCAGTACTTC.

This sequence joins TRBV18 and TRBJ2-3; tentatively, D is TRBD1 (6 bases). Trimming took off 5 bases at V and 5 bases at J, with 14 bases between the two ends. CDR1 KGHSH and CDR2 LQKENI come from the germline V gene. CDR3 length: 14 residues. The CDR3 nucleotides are TGTGCCAGCTCATGGGCAGGGGATAAAGATACGCAGTATTTT. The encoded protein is CASSWAGDKDTQYF.

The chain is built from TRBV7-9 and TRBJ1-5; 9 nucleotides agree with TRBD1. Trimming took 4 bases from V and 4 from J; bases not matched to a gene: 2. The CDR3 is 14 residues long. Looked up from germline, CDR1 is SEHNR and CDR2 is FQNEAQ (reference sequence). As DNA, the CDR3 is TGTGCCAGCAGCTCGGACAGGGGAAATCAGCCCCAGCATTTT. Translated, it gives CASSSDRGNQPQHF.

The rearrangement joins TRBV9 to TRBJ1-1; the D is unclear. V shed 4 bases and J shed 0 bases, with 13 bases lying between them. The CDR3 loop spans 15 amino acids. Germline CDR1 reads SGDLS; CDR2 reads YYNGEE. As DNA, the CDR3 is TGTGCCAGCAGCCCCCGAGGCCGATTGAACACTGAAGCTTTCTTT. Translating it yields CASSPRGRLNTEAFF.

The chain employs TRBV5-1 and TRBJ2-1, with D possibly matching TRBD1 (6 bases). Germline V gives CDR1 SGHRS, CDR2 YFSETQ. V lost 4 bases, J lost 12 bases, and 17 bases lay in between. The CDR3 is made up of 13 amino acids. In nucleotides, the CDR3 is TGCGCCAGCAGCGGGGACAATCTCAAGTGGCAGTTCTTC. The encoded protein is CASSGDNLKWQFF.

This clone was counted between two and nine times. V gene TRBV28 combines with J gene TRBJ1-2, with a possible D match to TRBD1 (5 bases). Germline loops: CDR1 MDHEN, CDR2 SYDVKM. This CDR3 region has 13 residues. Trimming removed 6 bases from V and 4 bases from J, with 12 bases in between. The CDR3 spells CASRPGIFYGYTF. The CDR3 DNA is TGTGCCAGCAGGCCAGGGATTTTCTATGGCTACACCTTC.

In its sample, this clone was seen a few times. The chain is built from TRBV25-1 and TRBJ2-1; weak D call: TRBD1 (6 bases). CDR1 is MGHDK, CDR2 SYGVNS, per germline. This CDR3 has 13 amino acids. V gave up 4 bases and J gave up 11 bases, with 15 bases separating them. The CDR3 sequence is CASSVTTGFQQFF. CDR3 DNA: TGTGCCAGCAGTGTAACCACAGGGTTTCAGCAGTTCTTC.

The chain's CDR3 is CASSSPNRDFRGYTF. The CDR3 coding sequence is TGTGCCAGCAGCTCTCCAAACAGGGATTTTCGGGGCTACACCTTC. V and J are TRBV7-2 and TRBJ1-2, with D tentatively TRBD1 (6 bases). Per germline, CDR1 SGHTA and CDR2 FQGNSA. The CDR3 is 15 amino acids. V gave up 4 bases and J gave up 8 bases, with 20 bases separating them.

In DNA form, the CDR3 reads TGCGCCAGCAGCCAAGTAGGGACTAGCGGGGGCCTCCGTCCCGGGGAGCTGTTTTTT. This gives the protein CASSQVGTSGGLRPGELFF. The chain is built from TRBV4-1 and TRBJ2-2; 14 bases map to TRBD2. CDR1 and CDR2 from the germline V gene are MGHRA and YSYEKL. V lost 1 base to trimming and J lost 6 bases; unmatched junction nucleotides: 10. The CDR3 sequence is 19 residues long.

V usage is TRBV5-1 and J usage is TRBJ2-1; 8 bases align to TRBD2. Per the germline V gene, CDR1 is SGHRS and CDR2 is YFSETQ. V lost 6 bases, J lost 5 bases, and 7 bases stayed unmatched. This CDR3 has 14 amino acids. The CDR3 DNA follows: TGCGCCAGCAAGGCCGGGAGGGCCGACAATGAGCAGTTCTTC. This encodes CASKAGRADNEQFF.

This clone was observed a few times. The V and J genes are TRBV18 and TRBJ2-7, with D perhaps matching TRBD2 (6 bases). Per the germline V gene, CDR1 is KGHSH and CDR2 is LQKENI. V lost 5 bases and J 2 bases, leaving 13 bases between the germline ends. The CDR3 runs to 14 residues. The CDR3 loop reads CASSTGTFTYEQYF. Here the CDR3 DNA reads TGTGCCAGCTCAACCGGGACTTTTACCTACGAGCAGTACTTC.

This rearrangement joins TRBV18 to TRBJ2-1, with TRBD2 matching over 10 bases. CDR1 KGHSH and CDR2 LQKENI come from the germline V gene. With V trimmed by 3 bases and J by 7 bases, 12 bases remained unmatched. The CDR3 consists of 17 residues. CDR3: CASSPSSGGALLNEQFF. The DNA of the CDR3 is TGTGCCAGCTCACCTTCCAGCGGGGGGGCCCTTCTGAATGAGCAGTTCTTC. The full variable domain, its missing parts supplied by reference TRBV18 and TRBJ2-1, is NAGVMQNPRHLVRRRGQEARLRCSPMKGHSHVYWYRQLPEEGLKFMVYLQKENIIDESGMPKERFSAEFPKEGPSILRIQQVVRGDSAAYFCASSPSSGGALLNEQFFGPGTRLTVL.

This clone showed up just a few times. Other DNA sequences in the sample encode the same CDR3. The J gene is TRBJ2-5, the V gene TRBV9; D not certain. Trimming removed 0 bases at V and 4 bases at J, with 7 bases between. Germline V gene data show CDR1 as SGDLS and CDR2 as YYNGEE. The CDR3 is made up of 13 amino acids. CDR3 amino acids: CASSVDSRETQYF. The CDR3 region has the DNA TGTGCCAGCAGCGTAGACAGTAGAGAGACCCAGTACTTC.

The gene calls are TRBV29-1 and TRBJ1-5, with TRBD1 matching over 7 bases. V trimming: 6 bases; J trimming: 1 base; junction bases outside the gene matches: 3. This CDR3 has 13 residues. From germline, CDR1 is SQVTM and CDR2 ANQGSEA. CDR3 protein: CSVRGESNQPQHF. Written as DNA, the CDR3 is TGCAGCGTCAGGGGGGAAAGCAATCAGCCCCAGCATTTT.

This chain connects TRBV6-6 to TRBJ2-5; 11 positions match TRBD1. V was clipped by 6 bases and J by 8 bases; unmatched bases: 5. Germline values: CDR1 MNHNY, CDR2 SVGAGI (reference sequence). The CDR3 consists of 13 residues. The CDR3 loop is CASREGQGETQYF. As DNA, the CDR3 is TGTGCCAGCAGGGAGGGACAGGGGGAAACCCAGTACTTC.

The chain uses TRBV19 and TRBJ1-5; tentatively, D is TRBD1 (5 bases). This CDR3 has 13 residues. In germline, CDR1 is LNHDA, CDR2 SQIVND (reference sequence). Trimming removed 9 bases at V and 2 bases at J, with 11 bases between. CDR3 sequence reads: CASTWGRNQPQHF. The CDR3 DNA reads TGTGCCAGCACTTGGGGCCGCAATCAGCCCCAGCATTTT.